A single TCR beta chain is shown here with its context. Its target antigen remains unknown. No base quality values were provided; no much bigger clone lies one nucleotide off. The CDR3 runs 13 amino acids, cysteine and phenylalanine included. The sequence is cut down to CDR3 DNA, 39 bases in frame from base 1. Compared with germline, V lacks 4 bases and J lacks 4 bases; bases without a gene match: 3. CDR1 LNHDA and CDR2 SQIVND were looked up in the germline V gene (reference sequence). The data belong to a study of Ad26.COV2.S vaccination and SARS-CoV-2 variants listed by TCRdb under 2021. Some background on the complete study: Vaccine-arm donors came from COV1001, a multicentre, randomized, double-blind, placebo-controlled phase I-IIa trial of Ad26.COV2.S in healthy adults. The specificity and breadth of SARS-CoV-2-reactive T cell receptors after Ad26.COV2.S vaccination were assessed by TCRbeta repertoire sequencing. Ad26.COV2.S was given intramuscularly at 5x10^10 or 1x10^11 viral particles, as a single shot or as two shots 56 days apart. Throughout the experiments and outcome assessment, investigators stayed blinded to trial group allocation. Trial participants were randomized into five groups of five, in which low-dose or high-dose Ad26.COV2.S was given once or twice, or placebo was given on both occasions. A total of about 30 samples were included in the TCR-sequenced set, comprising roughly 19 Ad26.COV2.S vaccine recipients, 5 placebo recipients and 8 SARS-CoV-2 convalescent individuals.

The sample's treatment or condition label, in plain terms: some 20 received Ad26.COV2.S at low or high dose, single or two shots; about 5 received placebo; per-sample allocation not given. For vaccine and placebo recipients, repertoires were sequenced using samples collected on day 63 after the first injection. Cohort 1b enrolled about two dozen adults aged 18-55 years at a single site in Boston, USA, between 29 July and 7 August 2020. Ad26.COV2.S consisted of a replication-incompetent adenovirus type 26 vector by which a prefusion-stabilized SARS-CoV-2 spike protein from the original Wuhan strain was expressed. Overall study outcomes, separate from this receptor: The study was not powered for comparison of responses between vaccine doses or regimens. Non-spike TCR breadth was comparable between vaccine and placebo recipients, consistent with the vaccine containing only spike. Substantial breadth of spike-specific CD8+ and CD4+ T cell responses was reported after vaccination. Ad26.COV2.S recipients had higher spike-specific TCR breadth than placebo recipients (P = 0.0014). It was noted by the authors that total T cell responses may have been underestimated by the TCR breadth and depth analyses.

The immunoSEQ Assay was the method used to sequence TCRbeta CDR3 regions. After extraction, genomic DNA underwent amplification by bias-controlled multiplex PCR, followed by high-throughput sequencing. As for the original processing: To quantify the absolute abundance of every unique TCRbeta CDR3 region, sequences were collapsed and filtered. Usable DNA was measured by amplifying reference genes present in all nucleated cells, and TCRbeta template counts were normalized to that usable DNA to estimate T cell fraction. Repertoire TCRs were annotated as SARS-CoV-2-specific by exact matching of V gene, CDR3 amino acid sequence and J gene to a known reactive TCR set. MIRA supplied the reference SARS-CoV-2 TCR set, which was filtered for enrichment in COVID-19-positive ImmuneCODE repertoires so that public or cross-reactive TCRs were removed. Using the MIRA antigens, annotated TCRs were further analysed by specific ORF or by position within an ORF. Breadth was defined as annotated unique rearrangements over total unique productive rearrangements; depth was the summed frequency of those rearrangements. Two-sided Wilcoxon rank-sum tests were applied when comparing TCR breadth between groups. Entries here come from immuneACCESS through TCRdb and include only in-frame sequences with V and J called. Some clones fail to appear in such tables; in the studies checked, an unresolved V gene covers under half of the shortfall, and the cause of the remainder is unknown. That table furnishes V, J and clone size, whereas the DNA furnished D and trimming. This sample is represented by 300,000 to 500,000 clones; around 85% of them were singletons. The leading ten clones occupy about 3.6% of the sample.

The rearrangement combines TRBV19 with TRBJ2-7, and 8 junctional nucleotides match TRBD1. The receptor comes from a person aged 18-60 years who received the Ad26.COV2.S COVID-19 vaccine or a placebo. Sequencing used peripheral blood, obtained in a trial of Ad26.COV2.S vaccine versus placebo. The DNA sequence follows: TGTGCCAGTAGTACGACAGGGGAGTACGAGCAGTACTTC. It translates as CASSTTGEYEQYF.